This T cell receptor beta chain emerged from a study of blood T cell repertoires in COVID-19. CDR1 is MGHRA, CDR2 YSYEKL, per germline. V lost 2 bases and J lost 5; bases outside the gene matches: 6. The CDR3 extends over 14 amino acids. Generated by immunoSEQ multiplex PCR, the TCRdb table keeps only in-frame clones and is missing some. The sample lists 350,000 to 400,000 clones, about 90% seen once, with approximately 3.1% in the top ten. The sample consisted of PBMCs or T cells enriched from blood (not recorded which). J is TRBJ2-7 and V is TRBV4-1; 7 bases agree with TRBD2. The sequence derives from a woman younger than 45 who had recovered from COVID-19. CDR3 coding DNA: TGCGCCAGCAGCCAACGCCCTCGGGGGGACGAGCAGTACTTC. Its protein product is CASSQRPRGDEQYF.